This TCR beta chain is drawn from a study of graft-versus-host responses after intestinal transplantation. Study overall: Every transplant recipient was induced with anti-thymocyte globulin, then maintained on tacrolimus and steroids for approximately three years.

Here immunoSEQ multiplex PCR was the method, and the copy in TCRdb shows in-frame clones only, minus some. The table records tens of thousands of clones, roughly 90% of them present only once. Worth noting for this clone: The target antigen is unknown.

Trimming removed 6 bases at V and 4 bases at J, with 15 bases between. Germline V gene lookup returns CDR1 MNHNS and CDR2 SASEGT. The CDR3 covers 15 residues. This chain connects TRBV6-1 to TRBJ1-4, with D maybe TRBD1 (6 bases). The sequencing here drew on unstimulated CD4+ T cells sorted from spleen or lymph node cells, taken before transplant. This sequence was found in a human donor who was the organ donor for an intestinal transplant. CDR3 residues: CASRWGLGFNEKLFF. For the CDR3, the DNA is TGTGCCAGCAGGTGGGGGCTGGGGTTTAATGAAAAACTGTTTTTT.